Reported below is one T cell receptor (beta chain). Its antigen remains unknown. CD45RO-CCR7+CD27+CD95- was the phenotype of naive CD8+ T cells. UMI labels and 5' RACE were used to prepare the TRB cDNA libraries. TCRdb re-called the 5' RACE reads, yielding one record per CDR3 amino acid sequence without DNA. The sample totals 150,000 or so distinct CDR3 sequences. This sample was included in a study of CXCR3-negative and CXCR3-positive naive CD8 T cells. Findings of the study overall: The study found more hydrophobic TRB CDR3s in CXCR3-positive naive cells than in CXCR3-negative naive cells. Memory CD8+ cells had much lower diversity, and both naive subsets had comparably high diversity.

Germline lookup yields CDR1 SEHNR and CDR2 FQNEAQ (reference sequence). The CDR3 has 13 amino acids. The V gene is TRBV7-9, the J gene TRBJ2-2. Sequenced material: naive CXCR3+ CD8+ T cells from blood. Subset reported: CD45RO-CCR7+CD27+CD95- naive CD8+ T cells expressing CXCR3 (TNR3+). This TCR was recovered from a human donor in good health. Some clones in this sample may be carry-over from other donors' samples. The CDR3 region is CASRLPEAGELFF. The full variable domain, rest sourced from reference TRBV7-9 and TRBJ2-2, is DTGVSQNPRHKITKRGQNVTFRCDPISEHNRLYWYRQTLGQGPEFLTYFQNEAQLEKSRLLSDRFSAERPKGSFSTLEIQRTEQGDSAMYLCASRLPEAGELFFGEGSRLTVL.